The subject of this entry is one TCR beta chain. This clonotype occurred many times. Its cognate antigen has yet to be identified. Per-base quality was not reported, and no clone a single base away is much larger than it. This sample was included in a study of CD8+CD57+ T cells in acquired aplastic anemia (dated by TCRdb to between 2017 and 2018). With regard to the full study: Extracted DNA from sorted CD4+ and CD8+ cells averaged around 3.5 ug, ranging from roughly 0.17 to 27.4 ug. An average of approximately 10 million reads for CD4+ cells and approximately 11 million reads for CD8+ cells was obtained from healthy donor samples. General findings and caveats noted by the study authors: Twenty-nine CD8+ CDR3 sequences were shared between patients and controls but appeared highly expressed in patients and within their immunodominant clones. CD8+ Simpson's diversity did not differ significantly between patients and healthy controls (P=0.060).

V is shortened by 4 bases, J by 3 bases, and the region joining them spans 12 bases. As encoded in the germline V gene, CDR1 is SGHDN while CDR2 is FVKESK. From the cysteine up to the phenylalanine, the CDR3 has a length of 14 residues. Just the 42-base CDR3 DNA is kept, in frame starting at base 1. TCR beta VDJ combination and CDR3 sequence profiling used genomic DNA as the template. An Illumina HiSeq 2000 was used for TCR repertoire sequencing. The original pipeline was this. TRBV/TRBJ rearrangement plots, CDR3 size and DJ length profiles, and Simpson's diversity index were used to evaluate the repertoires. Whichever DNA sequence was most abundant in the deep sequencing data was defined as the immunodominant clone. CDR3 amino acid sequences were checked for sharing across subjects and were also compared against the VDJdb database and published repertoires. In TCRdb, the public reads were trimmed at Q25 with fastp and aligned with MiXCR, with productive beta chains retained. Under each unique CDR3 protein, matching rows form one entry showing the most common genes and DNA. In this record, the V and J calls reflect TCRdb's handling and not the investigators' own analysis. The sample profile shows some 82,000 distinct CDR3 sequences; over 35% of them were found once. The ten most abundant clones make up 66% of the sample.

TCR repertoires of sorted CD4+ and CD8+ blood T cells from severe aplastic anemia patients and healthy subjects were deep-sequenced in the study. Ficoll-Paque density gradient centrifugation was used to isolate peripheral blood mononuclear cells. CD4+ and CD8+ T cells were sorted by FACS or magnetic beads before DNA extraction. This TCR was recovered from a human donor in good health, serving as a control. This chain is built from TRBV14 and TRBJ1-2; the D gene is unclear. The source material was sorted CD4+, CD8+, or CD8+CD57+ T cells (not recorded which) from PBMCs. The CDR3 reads CASSLSQSYYGYTF. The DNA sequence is TGTGCCAGCAGCCTTTCGCAGAGTTACTATGGCTACACCTTC.